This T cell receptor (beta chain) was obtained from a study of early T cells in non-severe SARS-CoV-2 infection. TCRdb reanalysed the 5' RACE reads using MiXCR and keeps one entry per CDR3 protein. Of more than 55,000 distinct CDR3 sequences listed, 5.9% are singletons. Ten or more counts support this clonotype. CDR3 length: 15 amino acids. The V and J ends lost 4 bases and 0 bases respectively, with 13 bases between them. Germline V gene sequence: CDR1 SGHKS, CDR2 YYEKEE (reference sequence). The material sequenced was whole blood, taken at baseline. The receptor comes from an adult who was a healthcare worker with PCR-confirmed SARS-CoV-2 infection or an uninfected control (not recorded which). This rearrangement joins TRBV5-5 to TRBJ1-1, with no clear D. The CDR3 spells CASSGRVSMNTEAFF. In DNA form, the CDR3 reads TGTGCCAGCAGCGGCCGCGTCAGCATGAACACTGAAGCTTTCTTT.